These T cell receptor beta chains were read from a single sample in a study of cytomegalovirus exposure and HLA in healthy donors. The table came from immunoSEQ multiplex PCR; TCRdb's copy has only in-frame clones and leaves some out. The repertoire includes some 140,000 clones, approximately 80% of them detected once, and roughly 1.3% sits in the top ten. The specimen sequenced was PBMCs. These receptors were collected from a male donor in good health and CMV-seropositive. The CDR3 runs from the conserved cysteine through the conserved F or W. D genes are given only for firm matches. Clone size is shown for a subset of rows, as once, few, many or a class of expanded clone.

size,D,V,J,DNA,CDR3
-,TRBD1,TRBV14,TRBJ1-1,TGTGCCAGCAGCCACTCTCGCAAGGGACAGCTTGAAGCTTTCTTT,CASSHSRKGQLEAFF
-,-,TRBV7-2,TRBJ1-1,TGTGCCAGCAGCTTCCGACAGGCAGCTGAAGCTTTCTTT,CASSFRQAAEAFF
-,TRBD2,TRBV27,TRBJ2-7,TGTGCCAGCAAAGAGGGACTAGCGGGCATCTACGAGCAGTACTTC,CASKEGLAGIYEQYF
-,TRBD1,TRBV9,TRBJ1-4,TGTGCCAGCAGCGTACAACCGGGACAGGGTGAAGTTACTAATGAAAAACTGTTTTTT,CASSVQPGQGEVTNEKLFF
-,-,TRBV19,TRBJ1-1,TGTGCCAGTAGCGACTGGAAGAGGACTGAAGCTTTCTTT,CASSDWKRTEAFF
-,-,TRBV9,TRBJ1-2,TGTGCCAGCAGCGTAAAGGTGGAGGGCTATGGCTACACCTTC,CASSVKVEGYGYTF
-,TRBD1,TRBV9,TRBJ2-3,TGTGCCAGCAGCGTAGAATGGACAGGGTTGGATACGCAGTATTTT,CASSVEWTGLDTQYF
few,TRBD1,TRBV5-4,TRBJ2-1,TGTGCCAGCAGCACCAGGGGGTATTACAATGAGCAGTTCTTC,CASSTRGYYNEQFF
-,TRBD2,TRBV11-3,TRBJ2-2,TGTGCCAGCAGCTCCCGGCGGGGGGGCACCGGGGAGCTGTTTTTT,CASSSRRGGTGELFF
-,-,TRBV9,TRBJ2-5,TGTGCCAGCAGCGGCGGGACGACAGAATTAGAGACCCAGTACTTC,CASSGGTTELETQYF
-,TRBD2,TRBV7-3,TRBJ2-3,TGTGCCAGCAGCTTAGAAGAGTCGCGGGGGGCCACATCAGATACGCAGTATTTT,CASSLEESRGATSDTQYF
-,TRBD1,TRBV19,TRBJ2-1,TGTGCCAGTAGCCTGGGACAGGGGGCGAGTGAGCAGTTCTTC,CASSLGQGASEQFF
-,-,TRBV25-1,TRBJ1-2,TGTGCCAGCAGTGATGCAGGGTTATACTATGGCTACACCTTC,CASSDAGLYYGYTF
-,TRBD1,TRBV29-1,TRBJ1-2,TGCAGCGACGGGGACAGCTATGGCTACACCTTC,CSDGDSYGYTF
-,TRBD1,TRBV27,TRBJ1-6,TGTGCCAGCAGTTCCAGGGGGCAAAATTCACCCCTCCACTTT,CASSSRGQNSPLHF
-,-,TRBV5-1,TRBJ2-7,TGCGCCAGCAGCTTGGAACAGAGCTCCTACGAGCAGTACTTC,CASSLEQSSYEQYF
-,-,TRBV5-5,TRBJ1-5,TGTGCCAGCAGCTCTTTAAATCAGCCCCAGCATTTT,CASSSLNQPQHF
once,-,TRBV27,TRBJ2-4,TGTGCCAGCAGTTTAACTAGCTTGGGCAAAAACATTCAGTACTTC,CASSLTSLGKNIQYF
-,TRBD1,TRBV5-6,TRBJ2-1,TGTGCCAGCAGCCCCTGGGACAGGGGCTCCTACAATGAGCAGTTCTTC,CASSPWDRGSYNEQFF
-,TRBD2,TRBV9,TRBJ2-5,TGTGCCAGCAGCCTGAGCGGGAGGGAAGAGACCCAGTACTTC,CASSLSGREETQYF
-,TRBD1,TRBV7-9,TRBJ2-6,TGTGCCAGCAGACACCGGGACAGGGGTGGGGTAGAGGCCAACGTCCTGACTTTC,CASRHRDRGGVEANVLTF
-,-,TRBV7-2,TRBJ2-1,TGTGCCAGCAGCCCCGGGACTCACAATGAGCAGTTCTTC,CASSPGTHNEQFF
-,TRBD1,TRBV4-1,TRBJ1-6,TGCGCCAGCAGCCAAGAGAGAGGACAGGGCTATAATTCACCCCTCCACTTT,CASSQERGQGYNSPLHF
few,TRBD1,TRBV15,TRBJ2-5,TGTGCCACCAGCAGCGGGGACAGGGGCCCGCTAGAGACCCAGTACTTC,CATSSGDRGPLETQYF
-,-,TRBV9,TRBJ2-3,TGTGCCAGCAGCGTAGGTGCTAGCGACTACACAGATACGCAGTATTTT,CASSVGASDYTDTQYF
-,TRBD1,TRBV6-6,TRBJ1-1,TGTGCCAGCAGCCAGAATGGCAGGGGGGACACTGAAGCTTTCTTT,CASSQNGRGDTEAFF
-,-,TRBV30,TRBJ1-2,TGTGCCTGGAGTGTATGGGCAACCTATGGCTACACCTTC,CAWSVWATYGYTF
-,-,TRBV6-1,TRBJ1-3,TGTGCCAGCAGTGAACGGGGGGAAGGATCTGGAAACACCATATATTTT,CASSERGEGSGNTIYF
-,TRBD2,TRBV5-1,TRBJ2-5,TGCGCCAGCGGCACGGGGACTAGCGGGGGGCTGGAGACCCAGTACTTC,CASGTGTSGGLETQYF
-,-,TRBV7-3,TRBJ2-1,TGTGCCAGCAGCTATTCCGGACAGCCTTACAATGAGCAGTTCTTC,CASSYSGQPYNEQFF
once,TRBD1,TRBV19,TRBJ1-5,TGTGCCAGTAGTATATACGGGACAGGGAATCAGCCCCAGCATTTT,CASSIYGTGNQPQHF
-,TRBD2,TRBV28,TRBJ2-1,TGTGCCAGCAGTTTAACGGGACTAGCGGGAGCACATGAGCAGTTCTTC,CASSLTGLAGAHEQFF
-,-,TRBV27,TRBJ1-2,TGTGCCAGCAGTTTAAATCACAACCCCTTATATGGCTACACCTTC,CASSLNHNPLYGYTF
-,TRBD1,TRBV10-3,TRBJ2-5,TGTGCCGTGGGGACAGGGGGTGAAGAGCAGTACTTC,CAVGTGGEEQYF
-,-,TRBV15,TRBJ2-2,TGTGCCACCAGCAGAGATTCTATAGGGGCAATCGGGGAGCTGTTTTTT,CATSRDSIGAIGELFF
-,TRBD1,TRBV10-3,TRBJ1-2,TGTGCCATCAGTGAAGGGGACAGGTCTAACTATGGCTACACCTTC,CAISEGDRSNYGYTF
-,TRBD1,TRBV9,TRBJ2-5,TGTGCCAGCAGCGTCCCAGGGGGAGAGACCCAGTACTTC,CASSVPGGETQYF
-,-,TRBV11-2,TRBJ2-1,TGTGCCAGCAGCGGGGGGGGCGGGAGTAGGAATGAGCAGTTCTTC,CASSGGGGSRNEQFF
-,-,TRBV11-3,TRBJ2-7,TGTGCCAGCAGCTTTACAGGGACCTACGAGCAGTACTTC,CASSFTGTYEQYF
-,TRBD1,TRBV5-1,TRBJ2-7,TGCGCCAGCAGCGGATCTGAGGGACAGGGGTCCTACGAGCAGTACTTC,CASSGSEGQGSYEQYF
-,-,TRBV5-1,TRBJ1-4,TGCGCCAGCAGCTTGCCAGACTCAACTAATGAAAAACTGTTTTTT,CASSLPDSTNEKLFF
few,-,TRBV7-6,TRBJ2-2,TGTGCCAGCAGCTTAGTGACAATTAACACCGGGGAGCTGTTTTTT,CASSLVTINTGELFF
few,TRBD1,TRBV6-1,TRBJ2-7,TGTGCCAGCAGTGAACGCCGCGGACAGGGGTCCGGGGAGCAGTACTTC,CASSERRGQGSGEQYF
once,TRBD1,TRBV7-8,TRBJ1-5,TGTGCCAGCAGCGCGACAGGGGCCCAGCCCCAGCATTTT,CASSATGAQPQHF
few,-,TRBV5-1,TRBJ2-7,TGCGCCAGCAGCTTGGGGGAGAGGTACGAGCAGTACTTC,CASSLGERYEQYF
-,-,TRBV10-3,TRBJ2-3,TGTGCCACCCAGGGAAACGGTCCTGGGGATACGCAGTATTTT,CATQGNGPGDTQYF
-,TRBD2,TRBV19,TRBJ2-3,TGTGCCAGTAGTTCTAGCGGGAGGGCCGATACGCAGTATTTT,CASSSSGRADTQYF
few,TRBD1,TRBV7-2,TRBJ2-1,TGTGCCAGCAGCTTAGATATAGGGACAGGAGGGTTCTTC,CASSLDIGTGGFF
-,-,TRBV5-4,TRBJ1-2,TGTGCCAGCAGCTTACAGGGAAATTATGGCTACACCTTC,CASSLQGNYGYTF
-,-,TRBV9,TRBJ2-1,TGTGCCAGCAGCGTTGTAGCTTGGGAGCAGTTCTTC,CASSVVAWEQFF
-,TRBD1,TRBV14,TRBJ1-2,TGTGCCAGCAGCCGATTCCGGGACAGAGGATGGAATGGCTACACCTTC,CASSRFRDRGWNGYTF
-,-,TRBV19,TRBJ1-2,TGTGCCAGTAGCGGCGGGAGTGGCTACACCTTC,CASSGGSGYTF
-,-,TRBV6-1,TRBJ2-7,TGTGCCACCCAGGACTTAAACGAGCAGTACTTC,CATQDLNEQYF
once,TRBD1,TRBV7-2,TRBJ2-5,TGTGCCAGCAGCACCGGACAGGGGAGGGCAGAGACCCAGTACTTC,CASSTGQGRAETQYF